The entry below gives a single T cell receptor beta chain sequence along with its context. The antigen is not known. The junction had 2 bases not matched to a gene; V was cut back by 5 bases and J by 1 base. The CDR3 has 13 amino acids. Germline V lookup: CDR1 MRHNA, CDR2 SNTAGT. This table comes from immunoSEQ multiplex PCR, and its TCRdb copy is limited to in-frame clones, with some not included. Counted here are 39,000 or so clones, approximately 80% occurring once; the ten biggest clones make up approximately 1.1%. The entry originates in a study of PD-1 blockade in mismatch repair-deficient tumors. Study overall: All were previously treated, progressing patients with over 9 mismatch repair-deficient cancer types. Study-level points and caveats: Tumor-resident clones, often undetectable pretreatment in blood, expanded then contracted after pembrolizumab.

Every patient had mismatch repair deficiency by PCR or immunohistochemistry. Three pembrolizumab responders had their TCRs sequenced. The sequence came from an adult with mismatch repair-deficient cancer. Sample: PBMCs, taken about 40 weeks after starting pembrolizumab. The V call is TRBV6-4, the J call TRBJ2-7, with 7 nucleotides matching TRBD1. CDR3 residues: CASSRDRSYEQYF. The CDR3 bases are TGTGCCAGCAGTAGGGACAGATCCTACGAGCAGTACTTC.